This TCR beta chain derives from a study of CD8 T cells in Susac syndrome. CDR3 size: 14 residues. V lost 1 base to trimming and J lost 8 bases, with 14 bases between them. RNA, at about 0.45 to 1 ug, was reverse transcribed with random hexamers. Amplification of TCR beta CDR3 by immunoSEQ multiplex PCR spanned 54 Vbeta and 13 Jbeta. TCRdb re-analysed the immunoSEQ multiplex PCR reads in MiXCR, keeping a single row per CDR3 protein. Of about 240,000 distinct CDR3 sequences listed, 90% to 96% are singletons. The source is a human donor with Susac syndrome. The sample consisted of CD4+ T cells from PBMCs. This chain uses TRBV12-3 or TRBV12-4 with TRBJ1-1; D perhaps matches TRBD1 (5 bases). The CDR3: CASSLVGGTIEAFF. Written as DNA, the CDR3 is TGTGCCAGCAGTTTAGTCGGGGGGACGATCGAAGCTTTCTTT.